This entry is about one T cell receptor beta chain. Its specific antigen is unknown. Per-base qualities were not stored, and no clone one base away is much larger. The source of the sample is a study of blood T cell repertoires in COVID-19 (dated by TCRdb to the early 2020s). The study in broad terms: The collaborator samples originated in the United States, Italy and Spain and spanned the acute and convalescent phases of COVID-19. HLA class I and class II types, where available, came from metadata supplied by the sample provider rather than from assay-based typing. Deeply sampled blood TCRbeta repertoires from subjects exposed to, actively infected with, or recovered from COVID-19 were included in the dataset. The samples were drawn from two sources: the first 160 participants of the ongoing ImmuneRACE study, and approximately 1,300 subjects contributed by 6 global collaborators. The prospective study material was composed of cDNA or gDNA derived from T cells, B-cell-depleted T cells, or PBMCs. The repertoires were released in a freely available public database meant as a resource for research on the immune response to SARS-CoV-2. Nearly every sample came with metadata listing a de-identified subject ID, COVID-19 status, age in years and sex.

As encoded in the germline V gene, CDR1 is KGHSH while CDR2 is LQKENI. The CDR3 sequence holds 18 residues, the cysteine and phenylalanine included. Only the CDR3 part of the read is kept: 54 bases, read in frame from the first base. Unmatched junction bases come to 12, with V trimmed by 3 bases and J by 4 bases. The collaborating institutions used their own protocols to collect whole blood in K2EDTA tubes. Collaborator samples were shipped for TCRbeta analysis as frozen whole blood, isolated PBMCs, or DNA extracted from either sample type. Results and caveats for the whole study, not just this receptor: Clinical and demographic metadata were provided uncurated, with the amount varying by source and participant.

TCRbeta CDR3 regions were amplified from genomic DNA using the immunoSEQ Assay, a bias-controlled multiplex PCR. The authors processed their data as follows. The number of nucleated cells in each sample was estimated from the amplification of reference gene primers within the assay. Sequence reads were collapsed and filtered to measure the absolute abundance of every unique TCRbeta CDR3 rearrangement. Productive Simpson clonality was computed per sample as the square root of Simpson's diversity index over productive rearrangements. In TCRdb, the immuneACCESS table is reduced to in-frame sequences with V and J assigned. These tables do not hold every clone; where another copy was compared, an unresolved V gene accounts for under half, and the others remain unexplained. V, J and clone size derive from that table, while D and trimming were established from the DNA sequence. Across this sample there are 55,000 to 80,000 clones, with about 87% seen only once. The ten largest clones represent 0.9% to 1.2% of the sample.

The clonotype was recovered from a man between 70 and 80 years old with acute or convalescent COVID-19. The V and J segments used are TRBV18 and TRBJ2-6, and 7 junction bases match TRBD1. The sequenced material came from peripheral blood. The nucleotide sequence reads as follows: TGTGCCAGCTCACCGCCGGGACAGCTCCTTTCCGGGGCCAACGTCCTGACTTTC. Its protein reads: CASSPPGQLLSGANVLTF.